This TCR beta chain was sequenced for a study of metastatic and nonmetastatic thyroid tumors. Study-wide findings and caveats: In both blood and tumor samples, TCR beta diversity was reported significantly higher for malignant than benign nodules.

TCRdb recomputed clones from the PCR reads via MiXCR. The table has 91,000 or so clones, more than 9.5% seen once. Trimming left V 4 bases short and J 3 bases short, with 9 bases between. CDR3 size: 14 residues. Germline V gene sequence: CDR1 MNHEY, CDR2 SVGEGT. No patient had received any treatment before thyroid surgery. This clone was seen repeatedly, ten times or more. Its antigen is unidentified. Sequencing was carried out using blood. This clonotype originated in a female donor with papillary thyroid cancer or a benign thyroid nodule (not recorded which). Some clones in this sample may be carry-over from other donors' samples. The chain joins TRBV6-2 or TRBV6-3 to TRBJ2-2; D may be TRBD1 or TRBD2 (5 bases each). CDR3 in amino acids: CASSSGSHTGELFF. CDR3 nucleotides: TGTGCCAGCAGTTCAGGGAGTCACACCGGGGAGCTGTTTTTT.